These T cell receptor beta chains were read from a single sample in a study of CD8 T cells in Susac syndrome. TCRdb reprocessed the immunoSEQ multiplex PCR reads via MiXCR and lists one record per CDR3 protein. The sample has roughly 250,000 distinct CDR3 sequences, less than 96% seen once. Sequencing used CD4+ T cells from PBMCs. These receptors were obtained from a human donor with Susac syndrome. Both conserved end residues are part of each CDR3. D genes are given only for firm matches. Some rows mark clone size as missing; the rest say once, few, many or name a class of expanded clone.

j_gene	abundance	d_gene	v_gene	CDR3nt	CDR3aa
TRBJ1-2	-	-	TRBV7-3	TGTGCCAGCAGCTCCCAAGGACGGAGCTACACCTTC	CASSSQGRSYTF
TRBJ2-1	-	-	TRBV15	TGTGCCACCAGCAGAGTTCAGGGCAATGAGCAGTTCTTC	CATSRVQGNEQFF
TRBJ1-1	-	TRBD1	TRBV30	TGTGCCTGGGACCGGACAGGGAACACTGAAGCTTTCTTT	CAWDRTGNTEAFF
TRBJ2-4	-	-	TRBV14	TGTGCCACCCTAGCGTGGGTCAAAAACATTCAGTACTTC	CATLAWVKNIQYF
TRBJ1-2	-	-	TRBV30	TGTGCCTGGAGTTACGGTGGTCCCTATGGCTACACCTTC	CAWSYGGPYGYTF
TRBJ2-3	-	-	TRBV28	TGTGCCAGCAGTTTAACCGGGGACGATACGCAGTATTTT	CASSLTGDDTQYF
TRBJ2-7	-	-	TRBV9	TGTGCCAGCAGCGTAGCATTTGGGTACGAGCAGTACTTC	CASSVAFGYEQYF
TRBJ2-6	-	TRBD1	TRBV30	TGTGCCTGGCGGGGACAGACATCTGGGGCCAACGTCCTGACTTTC	CAWRGQTSGANVLTF
TRBJ1-1	once	TRBD1	TRBV6-1	TGTGCCTCCCCGGGACAGCTGAACACTGAAGCTTTCTTT	CASPGQLNTEAFF
TRBJ1-3	-	-	TRBV9	TGTGCCAGCAGCAAAACCCACGGACTGTTAAACACCATATATTTT	CASSKTHGLLNTIYF
TRBJ2-7	once	TRBD2	TRBV29-1	TGCAGCGTCTCGGGACTAAAGGCCTCCTACGAGCAGTACTTC	CSVSGLKASYEQYF
TRBJ2-5	-	-	TRBV20-1	TGCAGTGCTAGGGAACTCAAGGAGACAACCGGGGAGACCCAGTACTTC	CSARELKETTGETQYF
TRBJ2-2	-	TRBD1	TRBV30	TGTGCCTGGAGTGTCGCTACAGGGGACACCGGGGAGCTGTTTTTT	CAWSVATGDTGELFF
TRBJ1-1	-	TRBD1	TRBV12-3/TRBV12-4	TGTGCCAGCAGACCAATGACAGGGGGGCGCACTGAAGCTTTCTTT	CASRPMTGGRTEAFF
TRBJ2-1	-	-	TRBV12-3/TRBV12-4	TGTGCCAGCAGTTTAAGGCGGGATCGGTACAATGAGCAGTTCTTC	CASSLRRDRYNEQFF
TRBJ1-5	-	-	TRBV5-1	TGCGCCAGCAGCTTGGCCCCGTCAGGCAATCAGCCCCAGCATTTT	CASSLAPSGNQPQHF
TRBJ1-1	-	-	TRBV28	TGTGCCACCAAGACAGTGAACACTGAAGCTTTCTTT	CATKTVNTEAFF
TRBJ2-1	-	TRBD1	TRBV30	TGTGCCTGGTCACACCAGGGGGATGAGCAGTTCTTC	CAWSHQGDEQFF
TRBJ2-7	-	TRBD2	TRBV9	TGTGCCAGCAGCGTAGACGTATGGGCTAGCGGGACGGGGGAGCAGTACTTC	CASSVDVWASGTGEQYF
TRBJ2-7	once	TRBD2	TRBV20-1	TGCAGTGCTAGGATGCGGGGACTAGCGGGAGGCCGCCGGTCCTACGAGCAGTACTTC	CSARMRGLAGGRRSYEQYF
TRBJ2-5	-	TRBD1	TRBV20-1	TGCAGTGCTAGAGGACAGGGGTTGCCCGGGACCCAGTACTTC	CSARGQGLPGTQYF
TRBJ2-7	-	-	TRBV4-1	TGCGCCAGCAGCCAAGAGCCCCACCTAGGGAAGTTCTACGAGCAGTACTTC	CASSQEPHLGKFYEQYF
TRBJ1-5	-	-	TRBV5-6	TGTGCCAGCAGCCCAGGGATCGATCAGCCCCAGCATTTT	CASSPGIDQPQHF
TRBJ2-3	once	-	TRBV30	TGTGCCTGGAGTGGGAGTTCAGATACGCAGTATTTT	CAWSGSSDTQYF
TRBJ2-5	-	-	TRBV18	TGTGCCAGCTCACCTAACGGAGAGACCCAGTACTTC	CASSPNGETQYF
TRBJ2-7	-	-	TRBV30	TGTGCCTGGAGCGGGGGCAGGGTGACCTACGAGCAGTACTTC	CAWSGGRVTYEQYF
TRBJ2-1	-	TRBD1	TRBV12-3/TRBV12-4	TGTGCCAGCAGTCTCGGGACAGGGTACGGTGAGCAGTTCTTC	CASSLGTGYGEQFF
TRBJ1-5	-	-	TRBV20-1	TGCAGTGCTAGAGATACAGGGTACTTTCAGCCCCAGCATTTT	CSARDTGYFQPQHF
TRBJ1-1	-	-	TRBV27	TGTGCCAGCAGTTTATGGGGAGGGACTATCACTGAAGCTTTCTTT	CASSLWGGTITEAFF
TRBJ1-4	-	TRBD1	TRBV15	TGTGCCACCAGTCGGGACAGAATCAATGAAAAACTGTTTTTT	CATSRDRINEKLFF